The 10 T cell receptor beta chains below come from one sample, sequenced in a study of shared clonotypes between healthy human individuals. Sequencing was performed with immunoSEQ multiplex PCR; in TCRdb, only in-frame clones are kept and a portion is missing. Among 2 million to 2.5 million clones listed, under 95% were seen once. Sequencing input: naive CD4+ T cells from PBMCs. Subset in this sample: CD45RA+ positively selected. Every receptor here comes from a man aged 18 to 29 in good health. Some clones in this sample may be carry-over from other donors' samples.

This sequence joins TRBV29-1 and TRBJ1-1, with a possible D match to TRBD1 (5 bases). CDR3 length: 12 amino acids. V lost 7 bases and J lost 4, with 13 bases in between. CDR1 SQVTM and CDR2 ANQGSEA come from the germline V gene. The CDR3 bases are TGCAGCGCCCAGGGTTTGGTCACTGAAGCTTTCTTT. It codes for CSAQGLVTEAFF. Looking up the rest from reference TRBV29-1 and TRBJ1-1 gives the full variable domain: SAVISQKPSRDICQRGTSLTIQCQVDSQVTMMFWYRQQPGQSLTLIATANQGSEATYESGFVIDKFPISRPNLTFSTLTVSNMSPEDSSIYLCSAQGLVTEAFFGQGTRLTVV.

The chain employs TRBV15 and TRBJ2-7; D is unresolved. Trimming stripped 0 bases from V and 7 bases from J, with 19 bases between. This CDR3 is 16 amino acids long. Germline CDR1 reads LNHNV; CDR2 reads YYDKDF (reference sequence). CDR3 residues: CATSRDLGYVRSEQYF. The CDR3 bases are TGTGCCACCAGCAGAGATCTCGGGTACGTTCGCTCAGAGCAGTACTTC.

The genes are TRBV7-2 and TRBJ1-2; 7 positions match TRBD1. From germline, CDR1 is SGHTA and CDR2 FQGNSA. The length of the CDR3 is 14 residues. With V trimmed by 6 bases and J by 2 bases, 6 bases remained unmatched. The CDR3 loop is CASRSGQKNYGYTF. Here the CDR3 DNA reads TGTGCCAGCAGATCGGGACAGAAGAACTATGGCTACACCTTC. Based on the CDR3 plus reference TRBV7-2 and TRBJ1-2, the full variable domain is GAGVSQSPSNKVTEKGKDVELRCDPISGHTALYWYRQSLGQGLEFLIYFQGNSAPDKSGLPSDRFSAERTGGSVSTLTIQRTQQEDSAVYLCASRSGQKNYGYTFGSGTRLTVV.

The chain recombines TRBV19 with TRBJ1-2; no definite D call. The CDR3 has 12 residues. Germline CDR1 reads LNHDA; CDR2 reads SQIVND (reference sequence). V was cut by 4 bases and J by 5 bases, with 8 bases left in between. The DNA for the CDR3 is TGTGCCAGTAGTAAGAGCTTTTATGGCTACACCTTC. Its protein product is CASSKSFYGYTF. Supplemented by reference TRBV19 and TRBJ1-2, the full variable domain reads DGGITQSPKYLFRKEGQNVTLSCEQNLNHDAMYWYRQDPGQGLRLIYYSQIVNDFQKGDIAEGYSVSREKKESFPLTVTSAQKNPTAFYLCASSKSFYGYTFGSGTRLTVV.

The chain employs TRBV5-1 and TRBJ2-4, with a weak D call TRBD1 (6 bases). The V gene lost 4 bases and the J gene lost 8 bases, with 19 bases spanning the gap. CDR1 SGHRS and CDR2 YFSETQ come from the germline V gene. This CDR3 has 15 residues. CDR3 DNA sequence: TGCGCCAGCAGCCCCCAGGGGCAGGGGCGAGACATTCAGTACTTC. Protein sequence: CASSPQGQGRDIQYF.

V gene TRBV28 combines with J gene TRBJ2-3, with D possibly being TRBD2 (6 bases). V shed 4 bases and J shed 1 base, with 15 bases lying between them. CDR1 is MDHEN, CDR2 SYDVKM, per germline. The length of the CDR3 is 16 residues. The CDR3 is CASSSRFWRGTDTQYF. The CDR3 DNA reads TGTGCCAGCAGTTCCCGTTTTTGGAGGGGCACAGATACGCAGTATTTT.

This clone appeared a few times. The chain links TRBV19 to TRBJ1-3; no clear D. V dropped 4 bases and J dropped 0 bases, with 7 bases sitting between them. This CDR3 region has 14 residues. The V gene's germline CDR1 is LNHDA and CDR2 SQIVND (reference sequence). The CDR3 reads CASSRDNSGNTIYF. The CDR3 DNA is TGTGCCAGTAGTAGAGACAACTCTGGAAACACCATATATTTT.

The gene calls are TRBV28 and TRBJ2-1, with D perhaps matching TRBD2 (5 bases). The germline V gene encodes CDR1 MDHEN and CDR2 SYDVKM. V lost 4 bases and J lost 0, with 10 bases in between. This CDR3 spans 15 amino acids. For the CDR3, the DNA is TGTGCCAGCAGTTATCGACGGGGCTCCTACAATGAGCAGTTCTTC. Translated: CASSYRRGSYNEQFF.

This chain uses TRBV28 with TRBJ1-1; 10 positions match TRBD1. Germline trimming cut 6 bases from V and 0 bases from J; bases unmatched to any gene: 7. CDR1 MDHEN and CDR2 SYDVKM come from the germline V gene. The CDR3 is 16 residues long. The CDR3 DNA reads TGTGCCAGCAGGAGACAGGGGGCCAACATGAACACTGAAGCTTTCTTT. Translated: CASRRQGANMNTEAFF.

The chain is built from TRBV7-9 and TRBJ2-1, with D perhaps matching TRBD2 (6 bases). The germline V gene encodes CDR1 SEHNR and CDR2 FQNEAQ (reference sequence). V was pared by 3 bases and J by 10 bases, with 19 bases between. The CDR3 covers 15 residues. The CDR3 sequence: CASSFSGSGRSEQFF. The CDR3 DNA is TGTGCCAGCAGCTTCAGCGGGTCCGGCCGGTCGGAGCAGTTCTTC.